The present T cell receptor beta chain was sequenced within a study of blood T cell repertoires in COVID-19. In the study overall: Material from acute and convalescent COVID-19 was sourced from the United States, Italy and Spain. PBMCs, B-cell-depleted T cells, or T cells provided the cDNA or gDNA that made up the material.

Trimming took off 1 base at V and 5 bases at J, with 15 bases between the two ends. Germline V CDR1 and CDR2: SNHLY, FYNNEI. The CDR3 extends over 15 amino acids. Authors' processing steps: Reference gene primer amplification yielded estimated nucleated cell counts. TCRdb's table, derived via immunoSEQ multiplex PCR, lists solely in-frame clones and lacks some. V, J and clone size were drawn from that table, and D and trimming were deduced from the DNA. Among fewer than 300,000 clones listed, about 85% were seen once. This receptor was identified in a human donor in a cohort sampled during active COVID-19. This sequence joins TRBV2 and TRBJ2-7; D perhaps matches TRBD2 (5 bases). Material for sequencing was peripheral blood. CDR3 loop: CASSEVRGRGHEQYF. The CDR3 nucleotides are TGTGCCAGCAGTGAAGTTCGGGGTCGGGGTCACGAGCAGTACTTC.